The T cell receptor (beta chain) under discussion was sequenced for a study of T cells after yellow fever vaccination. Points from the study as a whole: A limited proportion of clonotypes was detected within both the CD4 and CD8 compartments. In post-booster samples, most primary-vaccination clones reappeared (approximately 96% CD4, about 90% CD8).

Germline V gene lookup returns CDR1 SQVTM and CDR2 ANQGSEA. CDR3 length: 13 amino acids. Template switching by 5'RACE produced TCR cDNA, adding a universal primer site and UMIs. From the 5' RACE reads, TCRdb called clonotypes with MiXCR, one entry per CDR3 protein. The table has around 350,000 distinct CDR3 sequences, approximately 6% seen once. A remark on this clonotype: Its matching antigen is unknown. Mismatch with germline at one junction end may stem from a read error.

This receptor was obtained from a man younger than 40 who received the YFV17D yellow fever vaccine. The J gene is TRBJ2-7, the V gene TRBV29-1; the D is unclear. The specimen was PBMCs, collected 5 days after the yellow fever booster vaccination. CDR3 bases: TGCAGCGTTGTTGTGGGTAGCTCCTACAAGCAGTACTTC. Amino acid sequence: CSVVVGSSYKQYF.